Below are 17 T cell receptor beta chains sequenced from a single sample in a study of T cells in Graves' hyperthyroidism and ophthalmopathy. It was RNA transcripts that yielded the amplified TCR beta CDR3 regions. When the TCR CDR3 underwent first-round RT-PCR, the HTBI primer set was used. Via MiXCR, TCRdb re-called the multiplex PCR reads, giving one row per CDR3 protein. The sample gives some 460,000 distinct CDR3 sequences, 15% to 19% of which show up once; 7.7% is in the top ten. Sequenced input: blood. Receptors originate from a woman aged 18 to 35 with Graves' hyperthyroidism.

Notes on this clonotype: One end of the junction is discordant with germline, which a read error may explain. The chain links TRBV30 to TRBJ2-7; D may correspond to TRBD1 or TRBD2 (6 bases each). CDR1 GTSNPN and CDR2 SVGIG come from the germline V gene (reference sequence). The CDR3 is made up of 12 amino acids. CDR3 loop: CAWSVPVGRGGF. In nucleotides, the CDR3 is TGTGCCTGGAGTGTACCGGTTGGCAGGGGAGGCTTC.

In the case of this clonotype: As the CDR3 is not closed by the conserved phenylalanine or tryptophan, this likely results from a read error. This chain connects TRBV4-1 to TRBJ2-7; D is perhaps TRBD1 (6 bases). Germline CDR1 reads MGHRA; CDR2 reads YSYEKL. V lost 0 bases and J 2 bases, leaving 17 bases between the germline ends. The CDR3 is 17 residues long. CDR3 amino acids: CASSQDPLDRPPYEQYL. The CDR3 DNA reads TGCGCCAGCAGCCAAGATCCCCTCGACAGGCCGCCCTACGAGCAGTACCTC.

This clonotype occurred many times. The rearrangement joins TRBV6-5 to TRBJ2-2; TRBD1 aligns across 8 bases. Unmatched junction bases numbered 3, after V lost 2 bases and J lost 1 base. CDR1 MNHEY and CDR2 SVGAGI come from the germline V gene. CDR3 length: 16 amino acids. CDR3 coding DNA: TGTGCCAGCAGTTACAGGGACAGGAGGAACACCGGGGAGCTGTTTTTT. Protein product: CASSYRDRRNTGELFF.

The chain uses TRBV6-8 and TRBJ1-2; D gene ambiguous. V gave up 3 bases and J gave up 7 bases, with 12 bases separating them. The germline V gene encodes CDR1 MNHGY and CDR2 SAAAGT. This CDR3 is built from 13 residues. CDR3 region: CASSYQTTGGYTF. CDR3 DNA sequence: TGTGCCAGCAGTTATCAAACAACGGGTGGCTACACCTTC.

In its sample, this clonotype was seen many times. V is TRBV29-1 and J is TRBJ2-7; D ambiguous. This CDR3 is 10 amino acids long. Germline CDR1 and CDR2: SQVTM and ANQGSEA. Deletions cut 8 bases from V and 5 bases from J, with 10 bases between. The CDR3, as DNA: TGCAGCCCTGGATGGGACGAGCAGTACTTC. Amino acid sequence: CSPGWDEQYF.

This clonotype has ten or more counts. The rearrangement uses TRBV19 and TRBJ2-1; TRBD1 aligns across 9 bases. Germline lookup yields CDR1 LNHDA and CDR2 SQIVND (reference sequence). This CDR3 contains 19 residues. The V gene end was trimmed by 2 bases and the J gene end by 6 bases; junction bases not matched to a gene: 17. CDR3 sequence reads: CASSILQGAGTGRPNEQFF. For the CDR3, the DNA is TGTGCCAGTAGTATACTTCAGGGGGCCGGGACAGGGAGACCCAATGAGCAGTTCTTC.

This clonotype came up many times. The rearrangement joins TRBV7-8 to TRBJ2-1; TRBD2 aligns across 15 bases. The V gene end was trimmed by 2 bases and the J gene end by 6 bases; junction bases not matched to a gene: 2. Looked up from germline, CDR1 is SGHVS and CDR2 is FQNEAQ. The CDR3 is made up of 16 amino acids. Here the CDR3 reads CASSLRTSGRANEQFF. CDR3 nucleotide sequence: TGTGCCAGCAGCTTACGGACTAGCGGGAGGGCCAATGAGCAGTTCTTC. The full variable domain, in which reference TRBV7-8 and TRBJ2-1 provide the parts outside the CDR3, is GAGVSQSPRYKVAKRGQDVALRCDPISGHVSLFWYQQALGQGPEFLTYFQNEAQLDKSGLPSDRFFAERPEGSVSTLKIQRTQQEDSAVYLCASSLRTSGRANEQFFGPGTRLTVL.

This clonotype was seen ten or more times. CDR3 loop: CASSETSASYNEQFF. The CDR3 DNA is TGTGCCAGCAGTGAGACTAGCGCGTCCTACAATGAGCAGTTCTTC. The chain joins TRBV2 to TRBJ2-1; 8 nucleotides agree with TRBD2. V trimming: 3 bases; J trimming: 1 base; junction bases outside the gene matches: 2. The CDR3 has 15 amino acids. Germline CDR1 SNHLY, CDR2 FYNNEI. Full variable domain (rest looked up from reference TRBV2 and TRBJ2-1): EPEVTQTPSHQVTQMGQEVILRCVPISNHLYFYWYRQILGQKVEFLVSFYNNEISEKSEIFDDQFSVERPDGSNFTLKIRSTKLEDSAMYFCASSETSASYNEQFFGPGTRLTVL.

This clonotype was recorded a few times. This chain uses TRBV7-9 with TRBJ2-1, with D perhaps TRBD2 (5 bases). Germline V gene data show CDR1 as SEHNR and CDR2 as FQNEAQ (reference sequence). V gave up 3 bases and J gave up 5 bases, with 14 bases separating them. The CDR3 loop spans 15 amino acids. The CDR3 DNA follows: TGTGCCAGCAGCTTCCCGCGGGTGAGGCACAATGAGCAGTTCTTC. Translation gives CASSFPRVRHNEQFF.

The V gene is TRBV4-1, the J gene TRBJ1-2, with a tentative D call TRBD1 (6 bases). This CDR3 has 16 amino acids. V dropped 0 bases and J dropped 4 bases, with 15 bases sitting between them. Germline lookup yields CDR1 MGHRA and CDR2 YSYEKL. CDR3 in DNA: TGCGCCAGCAGCCAAGACCTCTTGGACAGCTTCTATGGCTACACCTTC. Translation gives CASSQDLLDSFYGYTF.

This clonotype came up many times. V and J are TRBV30 and TRBJ1-4, with D perhaps matching TRBD1 (5 bases). Germline CDR1 GTSNPN, CDR2 SVGIG (reference sequence). The V end lost 0 bases, the J end lost 8 bases, and 7 bases lay between the germline ends. CDR3 size: 12 residues. This chain's CDR3 is CAWSVRGEKLFF. The CDR3 nucleotides read TGTGCCTGGAGTGTACGGGGGGAAAAACTGTTTTTT.

This clonotype has ten or more counts. The V and J genes are TRBV20-1 and TRBJ2-7; D is unresolved. The CDR3 consists of 14 residues. Germline CDR1 reads DFQATT; CDR2 reads SNEGSKA (reference sequence). Trimming cost V 1 base and J 6 bases, with 16 bases left between them. The CDR3 DNA sequence: TGCAGTGCTAGAGTGCCCGTTAGGCCTCGCGAGCAGTACTTC. Translated, it gives CSARVPVRPREQYF.

This clonotype showed up many times. The CDR3 coding sequence is TGCAGTGCTAGAGATCTCAGGGATGACTATGGCTACACCTTC. Its translation is CSARDLRDDYGYTF. The chain uses TRBV20-1 and TRBJ1-2; weak D call: TRBD1 (5 bases). Trimming stripped 0 bases from V and 3 bases from J, with 11 bases between. In germline, CDR1 is DFQATT, CDR2 SNEGSKA (reference sequence). The CDR3 is 14 amino acids.

This chain joins TRBV5-1 and TRBJ1-4; 8 bases agree with TRBD1. V shed 1 base, J shed 2 bases, and the junction held 4 bases outside the gene matches. Germline V gene sequence: CDR1 SGHRS, CDR2 YFSETQ. CDR3 length: 16 amino acids. CDR3 amino acids: CASSLRQGATNEKLFF. For the CDR3, the DNA is TGCGCCAGCAGCTTGAGGCAGGGGGCCACTAATGAAAAACTGTTTTTT. Filled out from reference TRBV5-1 and TRBJ1-4, the complete variable domain reads KAGVTQTPRYLIKTRGQQVTLSCSPISGHRSVSWYQQTPGQGLQFLFEYFSETQRNKGNFPGRFSGRQFSNSRSEMNVSTLELGDSALYLCASSLRQGATNEKLFFGSGTQLSVL.

This clonotype was seen at least ten times. This chain uses TRBV20-1 with TRBJ1-2; D unclear. This CDR3 region has 13 residues. Germline CDR1 is DFQATT and CDR2 is SNEGSKA (reference sequence). V was shortened by 0 bases and J by 4 bases, with 9 bases between the two germline ends. This chain's CDR3 is CSARDRTSYGYTF. The CDR3, as DNA: TGCAGTGCTAGAGATCGGACCTCCTATGGCTACACCTTC.

This clonotype was seen ten or more times. The chain uses TRBV25-1 and TRBJ2-5; TRBD2 matches 8 bases. Germline CDR1 and CDR2: MGHDK and SYGVNS. The CDR3 totals 14 residues. After removal of 1 base from V and 4 bases from J, the junction contained 2 bases not matched to a gene. This CDR3 reads CASSESGGGETQYF. CDR3 nucleotide sequence: TGTGCCAGCAGTGAATCCGGGGGGGGAGAGACCCAGTACTTC.

This clonotype appeared many times. This rearrangement joins TRBV10-3 to TRBJ2-7; D is uncertain. The CDR3 has 11 residues. V lost 6 bases to trimming and J lost 3 bases, with 6 bases between them. From germline, CDR1 is ENHRY and CDR2 SYGVKD. The CDR3 loop reads CAISHDYEQYF. The CDR3 nucleotides read TGTGCCATCAGCCATGACTACGAGCAGTACTTC.